This T cell receptor (beta chain) is from a study of blood T cells in healthy people across ages. The sample holds a few counts of this clonotype. With a J-beta primer mix and a sample-barcoded 5' primer, a second PCR ran about 6 to 11 cycles. TCRdb used MiXCR to reprocess the 5' RACE reads, holding one entry per CDR3 protein. This sample carries 790,000 or so distinct CDR3 sequences, approximately 53% of them seen once, and the ten largest clones take 20% to 30%. V shed 3 bases and J 5 bases; nucleotides not matched to a gene: 9. Germline loops: CDR1 SQVTM, CDR2 ANQGSEA. The CDR3 sequence is 14 residues long.

The V and J genes are TRBV29-1 and TRBJ2-5; 7 bases are a match to TRBD2. The source material was blood. The receptor was derived from a man aged 35-49 years in good health. The CDR3 loop reads CSVDAAGVGETQYF. Here the CDR3 DNA reads TGCAGCGTTGATGCGGCGGGAGTTGGGGAGACCCAGTACTTC.